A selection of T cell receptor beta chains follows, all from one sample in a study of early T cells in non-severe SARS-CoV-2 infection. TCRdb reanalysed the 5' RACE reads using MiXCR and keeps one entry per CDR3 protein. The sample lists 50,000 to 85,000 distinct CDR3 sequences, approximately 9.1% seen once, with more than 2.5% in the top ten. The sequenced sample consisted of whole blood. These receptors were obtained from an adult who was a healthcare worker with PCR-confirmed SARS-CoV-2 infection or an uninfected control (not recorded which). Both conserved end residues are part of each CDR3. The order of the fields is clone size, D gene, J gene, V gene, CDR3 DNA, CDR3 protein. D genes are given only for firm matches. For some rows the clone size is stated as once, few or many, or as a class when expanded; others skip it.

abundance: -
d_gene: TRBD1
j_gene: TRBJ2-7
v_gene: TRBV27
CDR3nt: TGTGCCAGCAGTTCTACCGGGACAGGAGACTACGAGCAGTACTTC
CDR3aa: CASSSTGTGDYEQYF

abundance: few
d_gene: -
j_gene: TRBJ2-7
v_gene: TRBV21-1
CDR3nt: TGTGCCAACCCAGGGGGCGCAACTAGCGGGAGCTCCTACGAGCAGTACTTC
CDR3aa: CANPGGATSGSSYEQYF

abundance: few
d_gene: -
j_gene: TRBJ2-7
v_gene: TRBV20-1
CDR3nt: TGCAGTGCTACTTGGACAGGAGGGGTCTACGAGCAGTACTTC
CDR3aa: CSATWTGGVYEQYF

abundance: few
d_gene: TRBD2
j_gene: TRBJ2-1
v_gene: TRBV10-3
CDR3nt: TGTGCCATCAGTGATGCGGGAGGGCCAGGTAATGAGCAGTTCTTC
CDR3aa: CAISDAGGPGNEQFF

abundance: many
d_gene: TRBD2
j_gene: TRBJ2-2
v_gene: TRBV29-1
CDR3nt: TGCAGCGTAGCGGGAGGCCCCGGGGAGCTGTTTTTT
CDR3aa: CSVAGGPGELFF

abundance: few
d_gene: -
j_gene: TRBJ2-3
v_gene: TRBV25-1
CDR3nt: TGTGCCAGCAGTCTCACGGGAGCTGAGACAGATACGCAGTATTTT
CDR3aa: CASSLTGAETDTQYF

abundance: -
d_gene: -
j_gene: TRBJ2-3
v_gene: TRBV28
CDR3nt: TGTGCCAGCAGTGAACGGAGGTACGGCACAGATACGCAGTATTTT
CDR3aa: CASSERRYGTDTQYF

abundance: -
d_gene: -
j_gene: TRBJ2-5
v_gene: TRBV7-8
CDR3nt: TGTGCCAGCAGCTTATTGTCTCAGGGAGAGACCCAGTACTTC
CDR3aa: CASSLLSQGETQYF

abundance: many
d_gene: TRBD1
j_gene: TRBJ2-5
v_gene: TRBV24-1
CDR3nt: TGTGCCACCAGTTCCGGGACAGGGCATACCCGGACCCAGTACTTC
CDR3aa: CATSSGTGHTRTQYF

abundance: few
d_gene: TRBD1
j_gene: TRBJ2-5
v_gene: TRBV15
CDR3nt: TGTGCCACCTCTTCGGCAGGGGGTCGGAGCGAGACCCAGTACTTC
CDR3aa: CATSSAGGRSETQYF

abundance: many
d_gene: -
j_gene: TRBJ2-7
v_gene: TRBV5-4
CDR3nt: TGTGCCAGCAGCCCCGGCCAGGGCGGGGTCCCTCACGAGCAGTACTTC
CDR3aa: CASSPGQGGVPHEQYF

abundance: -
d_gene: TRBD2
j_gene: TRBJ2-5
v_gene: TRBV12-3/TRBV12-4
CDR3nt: TGTGCCAGCAGTTTCGGTTGGCGGGAGGGGGAGACCCAGTACTTC
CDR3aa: CASSFGWREGETQYF

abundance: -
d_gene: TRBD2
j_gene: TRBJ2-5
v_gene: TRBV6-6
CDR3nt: TGTGCCAGCAGTTACTCAGGACTAGCCCAAGAGACCCAGTACTTC
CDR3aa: CASSYSGLAQETQYF

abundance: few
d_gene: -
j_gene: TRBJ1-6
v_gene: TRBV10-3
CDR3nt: TGTGCCATCATTCGGACAGTCAGCTCCTATAATTCACCCCTCCACTTT
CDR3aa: CAIIRTVSSYNSPLHF

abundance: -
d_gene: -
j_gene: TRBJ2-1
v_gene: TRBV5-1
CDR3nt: TGCGCCAGCAGCCCCCGGGACCTACGGGCCAATGAGCAGTTCTTC
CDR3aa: CASSPRDLRANEQFF

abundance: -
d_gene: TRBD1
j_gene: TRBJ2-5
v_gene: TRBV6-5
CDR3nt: TGTGCCAGCAGTCGAGACAGGGGAGGAGAGACCCAGTACTTC
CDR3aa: CASSRDRGGETQYF

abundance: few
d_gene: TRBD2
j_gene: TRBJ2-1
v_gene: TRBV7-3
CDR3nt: TGTGCCAGCAGAGCGGGAACGAGCCATGAGCAGTTCTTC
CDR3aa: CASRAGTSHEQFF

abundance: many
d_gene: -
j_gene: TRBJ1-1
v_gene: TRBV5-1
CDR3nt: TGCGCCAGCAGCTTGGCCAGCGGACAGAACACTGAAGCTTTCTTT
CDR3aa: CASSLASGQNTEAFF

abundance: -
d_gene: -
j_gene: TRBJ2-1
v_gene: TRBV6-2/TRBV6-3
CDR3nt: TGTGCCAGCGGGGACTCCCCCCGGCAGTTCTTC
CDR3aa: CASGDSPRQFF

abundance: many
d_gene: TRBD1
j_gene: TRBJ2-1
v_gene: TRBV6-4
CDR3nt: TGTGCCAGCTCCCTTTTTACAGGGGGCAATGAGCAGTTCTTC
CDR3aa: CASSLFTGGNEQFF

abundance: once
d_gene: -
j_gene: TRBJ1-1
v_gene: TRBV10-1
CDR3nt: TGCGCCAGCAGTGAGTTCGGGGGGGAGCTGAACACTGAAGCTTTCTTT
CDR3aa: CASSEFGGELNTEAFF